The rows below give T cell receptor beta chains drawn from one sample of a study of cytomegalovirus exposure and HLA in healthy donors. The data were produced by immunoSEQ multiplex PCR, yet TCRdb's version contains in-frame clones alone and is incomplete. Of 210,000 or so clones listed, around 80% are singletons. Sample: PBMCs. These receptors were collected from a boy under 18 in good health and CMV-seronegative. Both conserved end residues are part of each CDR3. Fields, in order: V gene, clone size, D gene, J gene, CDR3 DNA, CDR3 protein. The D gene is left open where the match is weak. Expanded clones get a size class; other rows say once, few or many, or leave the size out.

V gene: TRBV27; clone size: few; D gene: TRBD1; J gene: TRBJ1-5; CDR3 DNA: TGTGCCAGCAGTTACGGGACAGGCAATCAGCCCCAGCATTTT; CDR3 protein: CASSYGTGNQPQHF
V gene: TRBV11-3; clone size: NA; D gene: NA; J gene: TRBJ2-1; CDR3 DNA: TGTGCCAGCAGCCCAGGGGGGCACTCCTACAATGAGCAGTTCTTC; CDR3 protein: CASSPGGHSYNEQFF
V gene: TRBV13; clone size: few; D gene: NA; J gene: TRBJ2-7; CDR3 DNA: TGTGCCAGCAGCCTCCCCCGGCGGGGCGGGGCGTTCTCCTACGAGCAGTACTTC; CDR3 protein: CASSLPRRGGAFSYEQYF
V gene: TRBV19; clone size: NA; D gene: NA; J gene: TRBJ2-5; CDR3 DNA: TGTGCCAGTAGTGCCGGGACAAGGGAGACCCAGTACTTC; CDR3 protein: CASSAGTRETQYF
V gene: TRBV19; clone size: NA; D gene: TRBD1; J gene: TRBJ1-2; CDR3 DNA: TGTGCCAGTAGTGGGAACAGGGGGCCCTATGGCTACACCTTC; CDR3 protein: CASSGNRGPYGYTF
V gene: TRBV5-1; clone size: NA; D gene: NA; J gene: TRBJ1-5; CDR3 DNA: TGCGCCAGCAGCTTGGGACCACAGGGTAACAGGCAGCCCCAGCATTTT; CDR3 protein: CASSLGPQGNRQPQHF
V gene: TRBV7-9; clone size: few; D gene: TRBD1; J gene: TRBJ2-1; CDR3 DNA: TGTGCCAGCAGTCCGACGCCGGGACAGGGGCTGAGCTCCTACAATGAGCAGTTCTTC; CDR3 protein: CASSPTPGQGLSSYNEQFF
V gene: TRBV6-4; clone size: NA; D gene: TRBD1; J gene: TRBJ2-6; CDR3 DNA: TGTGCCAGCAGTGAGAGGACAGGGGGCTCTGGGGCCAACGTCCTGACTTTC; CDR3 protein: CASSERTGGSGANVLTF
V gene: TRBV5-1; clone size: NA; D gene: TRBD1; J gene: TRBJ2-7; CDR3 DNA: TGCGCCAGCAGCTTATTCCAACAGGGGGCCGTTGTCTACGAGCAGTACTTC; CDR3 protein: CASSLFQQGAVVYEQYF
V gene: TRBV10-1; clone size: NA; D gene: NA; J gene: TRBJ2-3; CDR3 DNA: TGCGCCAGCAGTGACCGCTCCTTGGGGCTAGATACGCAGTATTTT; CDR3 protein: CASSDRSLGLDTQYF
V gene: TRBV7-9; clone size: NA; D gene: NA; J gene: TRBJ1-2; CDR3 DNA: TGTGCCAGCAGCTTATCAGGGAAAGGATATGGCTACACCTTC; CDR3 protein: CASSLSGKGYGYTF
V gene: TRBV6-6; clone size: NA; D gene: NA; J gene: TRBJ1-1; CDR3 DNA: TGTGCCAGCAGCCGCCGCGCGGACACTGAAGCTTTCTTT; CDR3 protein: CASSRRADTEAFF
V gene: TRBV19; clone size: NA; D gene: TRBD1; J gene: TRBJ1-5; CDR3 DNA: TGTGCCAGTAGCGAGACAGGGGATAGCAATCAGCCCCAGCATTTT; CDR3 protein: CASSETGDSNQPQHF
V gene: TRBV4-1; clone size: NA; D gene: TRBD1; J gene: TRBJ2-7; CDR3 DNA: TGCGCCAGCAGCCCCGCGGACAGGCCCTACGAGCAGTACTTC; CDR3 protein: CASSPADRPYEQYF
V gene: TRBV7-8; clone size: NA; D gene: NA; J gene: TRBJ2-3; CDR3 DNA: TGTGCCAGCAGCTTAGCGGGTAGCGGTTACACAGATACGCAGTATTTT; CDR3 protein: CASSLAGSGYTDTQYF
V gene: TRBV4-1; clone size: few; D gene: NA; J gene: TRBJ2-2; CDR3 DNA: TGCGCCAGCAGCCAAGATCGTTCAGGGGGGCTCACCGGGGAGCTGTTTTTT; CDR3 protein: CASSQDRSGGLTGELFF